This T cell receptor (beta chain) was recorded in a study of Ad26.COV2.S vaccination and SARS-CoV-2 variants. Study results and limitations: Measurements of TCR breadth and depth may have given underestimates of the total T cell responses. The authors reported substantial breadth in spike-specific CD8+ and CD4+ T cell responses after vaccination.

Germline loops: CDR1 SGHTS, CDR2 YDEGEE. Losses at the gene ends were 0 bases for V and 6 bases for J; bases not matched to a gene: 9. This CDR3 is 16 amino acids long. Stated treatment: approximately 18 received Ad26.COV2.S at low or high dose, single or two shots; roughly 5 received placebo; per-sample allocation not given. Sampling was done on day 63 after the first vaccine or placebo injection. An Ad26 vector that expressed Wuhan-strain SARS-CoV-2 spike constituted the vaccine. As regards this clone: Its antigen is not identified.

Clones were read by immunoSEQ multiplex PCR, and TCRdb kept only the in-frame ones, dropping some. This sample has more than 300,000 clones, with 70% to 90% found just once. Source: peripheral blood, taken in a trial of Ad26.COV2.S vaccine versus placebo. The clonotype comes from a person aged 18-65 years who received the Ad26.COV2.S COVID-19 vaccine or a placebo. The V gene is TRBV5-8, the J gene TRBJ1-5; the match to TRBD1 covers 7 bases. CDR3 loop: CASSLEVKGGIQPQHF. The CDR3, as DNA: TGTGCCAGCAGCTTGGAAGTGAAAGGGGGCATTCAGCCCCAGCATTTT.